This T cell receptor (beta chain) derives from a study of T cell responses to AZD1222 COVID-19 vaccine. TCRdb keeps only in-frame clones here, not all; method: immunoSEQ multiplex PCR. The data contain roughly 190,000 clones, around 92% of them seen just once; the ten biggest clones take up less than 1.5%. Germline V gene lookup returns CDR1 MNHNS and CDR2 SASEGT. V was cut by 0 bases and J by 2 bases, with 5 bases left in between. The CDR3 is 15 residues long. The clonotype originates from an adult in good health. V usage is TRBV6-1 and J usage is TRBJ1-6, with D unclear. Here the sequenced sample was peripheral blood, taken on day 0 of AZD1222 vaccination. The CDR3 sequence: CASSEAGTYNSPLHF. The DNA for the CDR3 is TGTGCCAGCAGTGAAGCGGGTACCTATAATTCACCCCTCCACTTT.